The rows below give T cell receptor beta chains drawn from one sample of a study of blood T cell repertoires in COVID-19. Sequencing was performed with immunoSEQ multiplex PCR; in TCRdb, only in-frame clones are kept and a portion is missing. The sample includes 310,000 or so clones, 88% of them seen just once. Material for sequencing was peripheral blood. These receptors were collected from a woman aged 45-60 years with active or convalescent COVID-19. Each CDR3 is given with its conserved first and last residue. D genes are given only for firm matches. A clone size is listed for some rows: how often the clone was seen (once, few, many), or a class if it is expanded.

once TRBJ2-3 TRBD2 TRBV30 CASIAGGRTDTQYF TGTGCCTCCATAGCGGGGGGGCGCACAGATACGCAGTATTTT
- TRBJ1-1 - TRBV5-4 CATLAKVNENTEAFF TGTGCCACCCTAGCCAAGGTAAACGAGAACACTGAAGCTTTCTTT
- TRBJ1-2 - TRBV5-6 CASSPGGPYPNYGYTF TGTGCCAGCAGCCCCGGCGGGCCATACCCTAACTATGGCTACACCTTC
once TRBJ2-7 TRBD1 TRBV28 CASNRDRPTPYEQYF TGTGCCAGCAATAGGGACAGGCCAACGCCCTACGAGCAGTACTTC
- TRBJ1-6 - TRBV11-2 CASSFLRQRDSPLHF TGTGCCAGCAGCTTTTTACGACAGCGAGATTCACCCCTCCACTTT
- TRBJ2-2 - TRBV11-1 CASSVRINTGELFF TGTGCCAGCAGCGTGCGGATTAACACCGGGGAGCTGTTTTTT
- TRBJ2-5 TRBD1 TRBV27 CASTSGQGGPRETQYF TGTGCCAGCACCTCAGGACAGGGGGGCCCAAGAGAGACCCAGTACTTC
- TRBJ2-1 - TRBV21-1 CASSKKAVIGTSIRNEQFF TGTGCCAGCAGCAAAAAGGCAGTCATCGGGACTAGCATTAGGAATGAGCAGTTCTTC
- TRBJ2-1 - TRBV5-1 CASSLAQGSPEQFF TGCGCCAGCAGCTTGGCCCAGGGGTCCCCAGAGCAGTTCTTC
- TRBJ1-1 TRBD1 TRBV29-1 CSVVTGRNTEAFF TGCAGCGTCGTGACAGGGCGGAACACTGAAGCTTTCTTT
- TRBJ1-2 - TRBV28 CASSFSRGHTF TGTGCCAGCAGTTTCTCTAGGGGCCACACCTTC
- TRBJ2-2 TRBD1 TRBV27 CASRDRYTGELFF TGTGCCAGCAGGGACAGGTACACCGGGGAGCTGTTTTTT
once TRBJ1-3 - TRBV6-5 CASSYGSRASGNTIYF TGTGCCAGCAGTTACGGGTCGAGGGCGAGCGGAAACACCATATATTTT
- TRBJ2-1 - TRBV28 CASRTGRFEQFF TGTGCCAGCCGAACGGGGAGGTTTGAGCAGTTCTTC
- TRBJ2-7 - TRBV4-2 CASSQEQVTYEQYF TGTGCCAGCAGCCAAGAACAGGTGACCTACGAGCAGTACTTC
- TRBJ1-2 - TRBV9 CASSAQQGTLSGYTF TGTGCCAGCAGCGCTCAACAGGGAACCCTTTCTGGCTACACCTTC
- TRBJ1-2 - TRBV12-3/TRBV12-4 CASTLDRGGYTF TGTGCCAGCACCCTAGACAGAGGCGGCTACACCTTC
- TRBJ1-5 - TRBV2 CASSEQGNSQPQHF TGTGCCAGCAGTGAACAGGGAAATAGTCAGCCCCAGCATTTT
- TRBJ2-2 TRBD1 TRBV28 CASTLVQGGRGELFF TGTGCCAGCACTCTAGTTCAAGGGGGCCGAGGGGAGCTGTTTTTT
- TRBJ1-4 TRBD1 TRBV7-2 CASSLGQGMFKLFF TGTGCCAGCAGCTTGGGACAGGGGATGTTTAAACTGTTTTTT
- TRBJ2-7 TRBD2 TRBV6-2/TRBV6-3 CASSGGVYEQYF TGTGCCAGCAGCGGGGGGGTATACGAGCAGTACTTC
- TRBJ2-1 TRBD1 TRBV6-2/TRBV6-3 CASSLGQGARNEQFF TGTGCCAGCAGTCTCGGACAGGGGGCGCGTAATGAGCAGTTCTTC
- TRBJ2-5 - TRBV3-1/TRBV3-2 CASSDKGETQYF TGTGCCAGCAGCGATAAGGGGGAGACCCAGTACTTC
- TRBJ1-1 - TRBV15 CATSRDRDTEAFF TGTGCCACCAGCAGAGATCGAGATACTGAAGCTTTCTTT
- TRBJ1-4 - TRBV5-5 CASSQTGPNEKLFF TGTGCCAGCAGCCAGACAGGACCTAATGAAAAACTGTTTTTT
once TRBJ1-2 TRBD1 TRBV7-2 CASSGDRGFYGYTF TGTGCCAGCAGCGGGGACAGGGGGTTCTATGGCTACACCTTC
- TRBJ2-5 - TRBV5-1 CASSSPERGRAETQYF TGCGCCAGCAGCTCACCTGAACGGGGTAGGGCAGAGACCCAGTACTTC
- TRBJ2-5 TRBD2 TRBV6-1 CASSEGLWTSGGAMETQYF TGTGCCAGCAGTGAGGGTTTGTGGACTAGCGGGGGGGCCATGGAGACCCAGTACTTC
once TRBJ1-2 - TRBV7-8 CASSLGTVYGYTF TGTGCCAGCAGCTTAGGCACAGTATACGGCTACACCTTC
- TRBJ1-2 TRBD1 TRBV6-2/TRBV6-3 CASSYFSTGTGVNGYTF TGTGCCAGCAGTTACTTCTCTACAGGGACAGGGGTAAATGGCTACACCTTC
- TRBJ2-1 - TRBV3-1/TRBV3-2 CASSQDIRERNVEQFF TGTGCCAGCAGCCAAGACATTAGGGAGAGGAACGTTGAGCAGTTCTTC
- TRBJ1-3 TRBD1 TRBV7-6 CASSSDRGHSGNTIYF TGTGCCAGCAGCAGCGACAGGGGTCACTCTGGAAACACCATATATTTT
- TRBJ1-3 - TRBV29-1 CSVVEGGGNTIYF TGCAGCGTTGTGGAAGGGGGTGGAAACACCATATATTTT
- TRBJ1-3 - TRBV7-9 CASSFPGEPGNTIYF TGTGCCAGCAGCTTTCCAGGGGAACCTGGAAACACCATATATTTT
- TRBJ2-5 - TRBV28 CASSPSETQYF TGTGCCAGCAGTCCTTCAGAGACCCAGTACTTC
- TRBJ1-1 - TRBV10-2 CASAPRDLYTEAFF TGCGCCAGCGCGCCGCGGGATCTGTACACTGAAGCTTTCTTT
- TRBJ1-2 - TRBV28 CASSLSLPTPNYGYTF TGTGCCAGCAGTTTATCCCTCCCCACTCCGAACTATGGCTACACCTTC
- TRBJ1-2 TRBD1 TRBV7-2 CASTRQGEPSDGYTF TGTGCCAGCACCCGACAGGGAGAGCCATCGGATGGCTACACCTTC
- TRBJ1-1 - TRBV9 CASSVDLVTEAFF TGTGCCAGCAGCGTAGATCTCGTCACTGAAGCTTTCTTT
- TRBJ1-5 - TRBV18 CASSQGNSNQPQHF TGTGCCAGCTCACAGGGGAATAGCAATCAGCCCCAGCATTTT
once TRBJ1-5 - TRBV5-6 CASSLGGGQPQHF TGTGCCAGCAGCTTGGGTGGGGGCCAGCCCCAGCATTTT
- TRBJ1-1 TRBD1 TRBV10-2 CASRPQQGPTEAFF TGCGCCAGCAGGCCCCAACAGGGGCCCACTGAAGCTTTCTTT
- TRBJ2-1 TRBD2 TRBV18 CASSSGRGSYNEQFF TGTGCCAGCTCATCAGGGAGGGGCTCCTACAATGAGCAGTTCTTC
- TRBJ2-7 - TRBV12-3/TRBV12-4 CATARGGPYEQYF TGTGCCACCGCCCGGGGAGGCCCCTACGAGCAGTACTTC
- TRBJ1-2 - TRBV7-8 CASSPFSEGPAPNYGYTF TGTGCCAGCAGCCCTTTTTCGGAGGGGCCGGCACCCAACTATGGCTACACCTTC
- TRBJ1-4 - TRBV9 CASSVEPLTEGLTNEKLFF TGTGCCAGCAGCGTAGAACCCCTCACTGAGGGACTAACTAATGAAAAACTGTTTTTT
once TRBJ1-6 - TRBV4-1 CASSQGTGKGSPLHF TGCGCCAGCAGCCAAGGCACAGGGAAGGGTTCACCCCTCCACTTT
once TRBJ2-5 - TRBV30 CAWSVNSQETQYF TGTGCCTGGAGTGTAAACAGCCAAGAGACCCAGTACTTC
few TRBJ1-2 - TRBV19 CASIAGGDTYGYTF TGTGCCAGTATCGCCGGTGGGGACACCTATGGCTACACCTTC
once TRBJ2-7 - TRBV6-5 CASRLSHEQYF TGTGCCAGCAGATTGAGTCACGAGCAGTACTTC
- TRBJ1-1 - TRBV15 CATSRGVAANTEAFF TGTGCCACCAGCAGAGGAGTGGCGGCCAACACTGAAGCTTTCTTT
few TRBJ2-7 - TRBV6-5 CASKGPGPYHYEQYF TGTGCCAGCAAGGGGCCCGGTCCTTACCATTACGAGCAGTACTTC
- TRBJ2-1 - TRBV9 CASSVGSGAGNEQFF TGTGCCAGCAGCGTAGGTAGCGGCGCGGGGAATGAGCAGTTCTTC
- TRBJ2-7 - TRBV6-1 CASSDNWYRTGQYF TGTGCCAGCAGTGATAATTGGTACCGTACCGGGCAGTACTTC
- TRBJ1-5 - TRBV2 CASSGGDGRTQHF TGTGCCAGCAGTGGAGGGGACGGGAGGACCCAGCATTTT
- TRBJ1-6 - TRBV7-9 CASSLDPGSPLHF TGTGCCAGCAGCTTAGACCCAGGTTCACCCCTCCACTTT
- TRBJ2-1 - TRBV28 CASSLGRAGYNEQFF TGTGCCAGCAGTTTAGGTCGGGCGGGATACAATGAGCAGTTCTTC
few TRBJ1-4 TRBD1 TRBV4-3 CASSQEGTGNEKLFF TGCGCCAGCAGCCAAGAGGGGACAGGGAATGAAAAACTGTTTTTT
- TRBJ2-7 - TRBV6-6 CASSLSSTLYEQYF TGTGCCAGTTCTCTATCTAGTACCCTCTACGAGCAGTACTTC